This entry lists 7 T cell receptor beta chains sequenced from one sample in a study of blood T cell repertoires in COVID-19. The protocol was immunoSEQ multiplex PCR, while the TCRdb copy is restricted to in-frame clones and leaves out a portion. The table lists some 390,000 clones, approximately 89% of them singletons. The sequencing input was peripheral blood. The receptors derive from a woman aged 55-69 years with COVID-19, enrolled during active disease.

V gene TRBV5-5 combines with J gene TRBJ1-4; TRBD1 matches 7 bases. This CDR3 comprises 15 residues. The germline V gene has CDR1 SGHKS and CDR2 YYEKEE (reference sequence). V was pared by 6 bases and J by 3 bases, with 8 bases of the junction left unmatched. CDR3 region: CASTLTGVPNEKLFF. The DNA of the CDR3 is TGTGCCAGCACCCTAACAGGGGTGCCTAATGAAAAACTGTTTTTT. Drawing the rest from reference TRBV5-5 and TRBJ1-4, the complete variable domain is DAGVTQSPTHLIKTRGQQVTLRCSPISGHKSVSWYQQVLGQGPQFIFQYYEKEERGRGNFPDRFSARQFPNYSSELNVNALLLGDSALYLCASTLTGVPNEKLFFGSGTQLSVL.

Points on this clone: Different DNA sequences within this sample yield the same CDR3. The chain combines TRBV10-3 with TRBJ1-1, with 7 bases that match TRBD1. Germline CDR1 is ENHRY and CDR2 is SYGVKD. Trimming at V came to 3 bases and at J to 2 bases, leaving 6 bases not matched to a gene. The CDR3 runs 15 residues. CDR3 sequence reads: CAISESDRTNTEAFF. The CDR3 nucleotides are TGTGCCATCAGTGAATCGGACAGGACTAACACTGAAGCTTTCTTT.

This chain joins TRBV7-2 and TRBJ2-1; 7 nucleotides agree with TRBD1. The CDR3 contains 15 residues. The V gene end was trimmed by 1 base and the J gene end by 2 bases; junction bases not matched to a gene: 2. Germline values: CDR1 SGHTA, CDR2 FQGNSA. CDR3 residues: CASSLGGQTYNEQFF. As DNA, the CDR3 is TGTGCCAGCAGCTTAGGGGGACAGACCTACAATGAGCAGTTCTTC.

The V call is TRBV6-5, the J call TRBJ1-2, with D possibly being TRBD1 (6 bases). Trimming shortened V by 10 bases and J by 7 bases, and 16 bases separated the two germline ends. This CDR3 has 12 amino acids. CDR1 MNHEY and CDR2 SVGAGI come from the germline V gene. The CDR3 DNA follows: TGTGCCACCACGCGGGGGGCTTTTGGCTACACCTTC. Translating it yields CATTRGAFGYTF.

This rearrangement joins TRBV7-2 to TRBJ2-5; no firm D call. Per the germline V gene, CDR1 is SGHTA and CDR2 is FQGNSA. Trimming left V 5 bases short and J 2 bases short, with 12 bases between. The CDR3 has 14 residues. The CDR3 spells CASSPESGQETQYF. DNA of the CDR3: TGTGCCAGCAGCCCCGAATCAGGTCAAGAGACCCAGTACTTC.

The chain uses TRBV4-2 and TRBJ1-5; D ambiguous. This CDR3 is 15 amino acids long. Germline loops: CDR1 LGHNA, CDR2 YNFKEQ. V lost 0 bases, J lost 2 bases, and 8 bases lay in between. CDR3 residues: CASSQEAGGNQPQHF. The CDR3 bases are TGTGCCAGCAGCCAAGAGGCCGGGGGCAATCAGCCCCAGCATTTT.

The CDR3 is CASRQQGHQPQHF. Written as DNA, the CDR3 is TGTGCCAGCAGGCAACAGGGGCATCAGCCCCAGCATTTT. V and J are TRBV12-3 or TRBV12-4 and TRBJ1-5, with 7 bases matching TRBD1. The ends lost 6 bases at V and 5 bases at J; junction bases unmatched: 4. CDR3 length: 13 residues.